The T cell receptor beta chain described here comes from a study of tumor-infiltrating lymphocytes in oesophageal squamous cell carcinoma. Germline V gene sequence: CDR1 SGHTA, CDR2 FQGNSA. The CDR3 numbers 14 amino acids, ends counted. As to this clonotype: Because the CDR3 is missing its conserved closing phenylalanine or tryptophan, this is likely a read error. Because the CDR3's place on the DNA is in doubt, the DNA is left out and the CDR3 is given as listed by TCRdb.

TCRdb itself ran the PCR reads through MiXCR, one entry per CDR3 protein. The profile shows 8,500 to 14,000 distinct CDR3 sequences, over 50% of them singletons. The source material was esophageal tumor tissue. The V gene is TRBV7-2, the J gene TRBJ2-5. The clonotype comes from a male donor with esophageal squamous cell carcinoma. CDR3 loop: CASSLSDNNPHFGN.